The table lists the clone carrying this T cell receptor (beta chain) with many counts. Its antigen is unidentified. The data stem from a study of identical twins. Findings and caveats of the study: There were fewer insertions in abundant cord blood beta clonotypes, but memory repertoires showed no such pattern.

The CDR3 covers 11 residues. Germline CDR1 GTSNPN, CDR2 SVGIG (reference sequence). Trimming left V 3 bases short and J 7 bases short, with 4 bases between. TCRdb re-analysed the 5' RACE reads in MiXCR, keeping a single row per CDR3 protein. Of about 210,000 distinct CDR3 sequences listed, less than 9.5% are singletons. The V and J genes are TRBV30 and TRBJ1-6; no clear D. The TCR comes from a woman in her late teens or twenties in good health. The sequenced material came from memory (CD45RO+) T cells sorted from blood. The CDR3 loop is CAWRGNSPLHF. CDR3 nucleotides: TGTGCCTGGAGGGGGAATTCACCCCTCCACTTT.